This T cell receptor beta chain appears in the sequencing data of a study of T cells after yellow fever vaccination. General study findings and limits: Reappearance after the booster was seen for most primary-vaccination clones, at 95% to 97% CD4 and around 90% CD8.

Concerning this clonotype itself: Its antigen is unidentified.

TCRdb re-analysed the 5' RACE reads in MiXCR, keeping a single row per CDR3 protein. The sample has 300,000 to 400,000 distinct CDR3 sequences, 8.7% seen once; the top ten hold roughly 17%. The CDR3 is made up of 17 amino acids. The V end was cut by 0 bases, the J end by 0 bases, with 14 bases between. Per germline, CDR1 SGHAT and CDR2 FQNNGV. Sequenced here: PBMCs, sampled on the day of the first yellow fever vaccination. The receptor's source is a man younger than 30 who received the YFV17D yellow fever vaccine. This chain links TRBV11-2 with TRBJ1-1; a weak D match, TRBD1 (5 bases). The CDR3 DNA sequence: TGTGCCAGCAGCTTAGATCTACTTGGGGGGATGAACACTGAAGCTTTCTTT. It encodes CASSLDLLGGMNTEAFF.